The rows below give T cell receptor beta chains drawn from one sample of a study of shared clonotypes between healthy human individuals. Sequencing used immunoSEQ multiplex PCR; TCRdb keeps in-frame clones, though not all of them. The table has about 180,000 clones, 85% to 95% seen once; the top ten hold around 0.067%. The sequenced sample consisted of naive CD4+ T cells sorted from blood. These receptors were obtained from a woman in her 30s in good health. The CDR3 runs from the conserved cysteine through the conserved F or W. A D gene is named only where the DNA matches it firmly. Size values are once, few and many counts, or a class for expanded clones, and some rows have none.

v_call: TRBV11-2; d_call: -; j_call: TRBJ2-7; clone_size: -; cdr3_aa: CASSLVYGTVPYEQYF; cdr3_nt: TGTGCCAGCAGCTTAGTTTATGGGACCGTACCCTACGAGCAGTACTTC
v_call: TRBV2; d_call: -; j_call: TRBJ2-7; clone_size: -; cdr3_aa: CASSPPRVEQYF; cdr3_nt: TGTGCCAGCAGTCCTCCTAGAGTCGAGCAGTACTTC
v_call: TRBV11-2; d_call: -; j_call: TRBJ2-1; clone_size: -; cdr3_aa: CASSHDGISYNERFF; cdr3_nt: TGTGCCAGCAGCCACGACGGGATTTCGTACAATGAGCGGTTCTTC
v_call: TRBV19; d_call: -; j_call: TRBJ1-5; clone_size: -; cdr3_aa: CASSLGPPDQPQHF; cdr3_nt: TGTGCCAGTAGCCTCGGACCGCCGGATCAGCCCCAGCATTTT
v_call: TRBV14; d_call: -; j_call: TRBJ1-1; clone_size: -; cdr3_aa: CASSQTLDQTEAFF; cdr3_nt: TGTGCCAGCAGCCAGACACTCGACCAGACTGAAGCTTTCTTT
v_call: TRBV19; d_call: -; j_call: TRBJ2-2; clone_size: -; cdr3_aa: CATGRQGETGELFF; cdr3_nt: TGTGCCACTGGGAGGCAGGGGGAAACCGGGGAGCTGTTTTTT
v_call: TRBV2; d_call: -; j_call: TRBJ1-4; clone_size: once; cdr3_aa: CASSEHGATTNEKLFF; cdr3_nt: TGTGCCAGCAGTGAACACGGGGCTACAACTAATGAAAAACTGTTTTTT
v_call: TRBV19; d_call: -; j_call: TRBJ1-1; clone_size: -; cdr3_aa: CASSTQGDTEAFF; cdr3_nt: TGTGCCAGTAGTACACAGGGAGACACTGAAGCTTTCTTT
v_call: TRBV11-2; d_call: TRBD1; j_call: TRBJ2-5; clone_size: -; cdr3_aa: CASSGQGQETQYF; cdr3_nt: TGTGCCAGCAGTGGACAGGGCCAAGAGACCCAGTACTTC
v_call: TRBV10-1; d_call: TRBD1; j_call: TRBJ2-7; clone_size: -; cdr3_aa: CASSERTGPYEQYF; cdr3_nt: TGCGCCAGCAGTGAACGGACAGGGCCCTACGAGCAGTACTTC
v_call: TRBV4-2; d_call: -; j_call: TRBJ2-3; clone_size: -; cdr3_aa: CASSQDPVAFTDTQYF; cdr3_nt: TGTGCCAGCAGCCAAGATCCCGTAGCTTTCACAGATACGCAGTATTTT
v_call: TRBV9; d_call: TRBD1; j_call: TRBJ1-2; clone_size: -; cdr3_aa: CASSVGQGLNYGYTF; cdr3_nt: TGTGCCAGCAGCGTCGGACAGGGCCTAAACTATGGCTACACCTTC
v_call: TRBV27; d_call: -; j_call: TRBJ1-1; clone_size: -; cdr3_aa: CASSPGRVGTEAFF; cdr3_nt: TGTGCCAGCAGTCCGGGGAGGGTTGGGACTGAAGCTTTCTTT
v_call: TRBV2; d_call: TRBD1; j_call: TRBJ2-1; clone_size: once; cdr3_aa: CASSEVAGQGKYNEQFF; cdr3_nt: TGTGCCAGCAGTGAAGTTGCGGGACAGGGAAAATACAATGAGCAGTTCTTC
v_call: TRBV19; d_call: TRBD1; j_call: TRBJ2-7; clone_size: -; cdr3_aa: CASSRTGFLDEQYF; cdr3_nt: TGTGCCAGTAGTCGGACAGGGTTTCTAGACGAGCAGTACTTC
v_call: TRBV6-6; d_call: -; j_call: TRBJ1-6; clone_size: -; cdr3_aa: CASSLSAQGGSPLHF; cdr3_nt: TGTGCCAGCAGTTTATCGGCGCAGGGCGGTTCACCCCTCCACTTT
v_call: TRBV6-4; d_call: TRBD2; j_call: TRBJ2-3; clone_size: -; cdr3_aa: CASSDSPGTRITDTQYF; cdr3_nt: TGTGCCAGCAGTGACTCCCCCGGGACTAGGATCACAGATACGCAGTATTTT
v_call: TRBV7-9; d_call: TRBD2; j_call: TRBJ2-1; clone_size: -; cdr3_aa: CASSLATSPSSYNEQFF; cdr3_nt: TGTGCCAGCAGCTTAGCGACTAGCCCGAGCTCCTACAATGAGCAGTTCTTC
v_call: TRBV19; d_call: TRBD1; j_call: TRBJ1-4; clone_size: -; cdr3_aa: CASRRTGFEKLFF; cdr3_nt: TGTGCCAGTAGGAGGACAGGGTTTGAAAAACTGTTTTTT
v_call: TRBV28; d_call: -; j_call: TRBJ2-7; clone_size: -; cdr3_aa: CASSLPQGIYEQYF; cdr3_nt: TGTGCCAGCAGTTTACCCCAGGGTATCTACGAGCAGTACTTC
v_call: TRBV7-7; d_call: TRBD2; j_call: TRBJ2-7; clone_size: -; cdr3_aa: CASSRGLAGGEQYF; cdr3_nt: TGTGCCAGCAGCCGAGGACTAGCGGGAGGCGAGCAGTACTTC
v_call: TRBV4-2; d_call: TRBD2; j_call: TRBJ2-3; clone_size: -; cdr3_aa: CASSQGGRTSVITDTQYF; cdr3_nt: TGTGCCAGCAGCCAAGGGGGGAGGACTAGCGTAATCACAGATACGCAGTATTTT
v_call: TRBV28; d_call: -; j_call: TRBJ2-7; clone_size: -; cdr3_aa: CASSFDNSYEQYF; cdr3_nt: TGTGCCAGCAGTTTTGACAACTCCTACGAGCAGTACTTC
v_call: TRBV7-2; d_call: TRBD1; j_call: TRBJ1-6; clone_size: -; cdr3_aa: CASSIRQGGLTPLHF; cdr3_nt: TGTGCCAGCAGCATTAGACAGGGGGGGCTGACACCCCTCCACTTT
v_call: TRBV5-6; d_call: -; j_call: TRBJ1-4; clone_size: once; cdr3_aa: CASSVDSRGEKLFF; cdr3_nt: TGTGCCAGCAGCGTGGACAGTAGGGGTGAAAAACTGTTTTTT
v_call: TRBV20-1; d_call: -; j_call: TRBJ2-7; clone_size: few; cdr3_aa: CSATVHEQYF; cdr3_nt: TGCAGTGCTACGGTCCACGAGCAGTACTTC
v_call: TRBV5-1; d_call: -; j_call: TRBJ2-3; clone_size: once; cdr3_aa: CASSFGPTRRSTDTQYF; cdr3_nt: TGCGCCAGCAGCTTCGGCCCGACTAGGCGAAGCACAGATACGCAGTATTTT
v_call: TRBV28; d_call: TRBD2; j_call: TRBJ2-7; clone_size: once; cdr3_aa: CASRPLAGGYYEQYF; cdr3_nt: TGTGCCAGCAGGCCACTAGCGGGAGGCTACTACGAGCAGTACTTC
v_call: TRBV6-1; d_call: TRBD2; j_call: TRBJ2-2; clone_size: -; cdr3_aa: CASSEISLAGGSGELFF; cdr3_nt: TGTGCCAGCAGTGAGATTTCTCTAGCGGGAGGCTCCGGGGAGCTGTTTTTT
v_call: TRBV28; d_call: -; j_call: TRBJ2-7; clone_size: -; cdr3_aa: CASTGSSYEQYF; cdr3_nt: TGTGCCAGCACCGGAAGCTCCTACGAGCAGTACTTC
v_call: TRBV2; d_call: -; j_call: TRBJ1-1; clone_size: -; cdr3_aa: CASRERSGGTEAFF; cdr3_nt: TGTGCCAGCAGAGAAAGATCCGGGGGCACTGAAGCTTTCTTT
v_call: TRBV19; d_call: -; j_call: TRBJ2-7; clone_size: -; cdr3_aa: CATSEQGSYEQYF; cdr3_nt: TGTGCCACTAGCGAACAGGGGTCCTACGAGCAGTACTTC
v_call: TRBV13; d_call: TRBD1; j_call: TRBJ1-5; clone_size: -; cdr3_aa: CASSLARGLSQPQHF; cdr3_nt: TGTGCCAGCAGCTTAGCCAGGGGGCTAAGTCAGCCCCAGCATTTT
v_call: TRBV14; d_call: TRBD2; j_call: TRBJ2-7; clone_size: -; cdr3_aa: CASSHIGTTPYEQYF; cdr3_nt: TGTGCCAGCAGCCATATCGGGACTACCCCCTACGAGCAGTACTTC
v_call: TRBV28; d_call: TRBD1; j_call: TRBJ2-7; clone_size: -; cdr3_aa: CASILSGGVAYEQYF; cdr3_nt: TGTGCCAGCATTCTCTCAGGGGGCGTCGCCTACGAGCAGTACTTC
v_call: TRBV7-2; d_call: -; j_call: TRBJ2-6; clone_size: -; cdr3_aa: CASRKTGANVLTF; cdr3_nt: TGTGCCAGCAGGAAGACGGGGGCCAACGTCCTGACTTTC
v_call: TRBV4-1; d_call: -; j_call: TRBJ2-6; clone_size: -; cdr3_aa: CASSQERGIDYSGANVLTF; cdr3_nt: TGCGCCAGCAGCCAAGAACGCGGGATTGATTACTCTGGGGCCAACGTCCTGACTTTC
v_call: TRBV5-1; d_call: TRBD2; j_call: TRBJ2-3; clone_size: -; cdr3_aa: CASSLETNGGDTQYF; cdr3_nt: TGCGCCAGCAGCTTGGAAACAAACGGGGGGGATACGCAGTATTTT